This T cell receptor (beta chain) was recovered during a study of T cell responses to AZD1222 COVID-19 vaccine. About the research overall: The analysis combined second doses at about 4 or about 12 weeks.

The CDR3 has 15 amino acids. Germline CDR1 reads ENHRY; CDR2 reads SYGVKD. The V end was cut by 6 bases, the J end by 5 bases, with 14 bases between. Some clones are missing from TCRdb's copy, which holds only in-frame ones; the method was immunoSEQ multiplex PCR. There are around 70,000 clones in the sample; 88% occur only once, and around 7.8% lies in the top ten. Whole-study results and caveats: Clonal diversity may have been underestimated in mostly white British donors. Repertoires in all cases were sampled only once the peak T cell response had passed. The CD4 TCRs associated with vaccination extended across spike and predominated at 160-218 and 743-854.

Worth noting for this clone: Its matching antigen is unknown.

This sequence was found in an adult in good health. The sample here was peripheral blood, taken on day 0 of AZD1222 vaccination. The chain has TRBV10-3 and TRBJ1-6; D perhaps matches TRBD1 (5 bases). The CDR3 bases are TGTGCCATCAGGACAGATGCCGCCGATAATTCACCCCTCCACTTT. Translated, it gives CAIRTDAADNSPLHF.